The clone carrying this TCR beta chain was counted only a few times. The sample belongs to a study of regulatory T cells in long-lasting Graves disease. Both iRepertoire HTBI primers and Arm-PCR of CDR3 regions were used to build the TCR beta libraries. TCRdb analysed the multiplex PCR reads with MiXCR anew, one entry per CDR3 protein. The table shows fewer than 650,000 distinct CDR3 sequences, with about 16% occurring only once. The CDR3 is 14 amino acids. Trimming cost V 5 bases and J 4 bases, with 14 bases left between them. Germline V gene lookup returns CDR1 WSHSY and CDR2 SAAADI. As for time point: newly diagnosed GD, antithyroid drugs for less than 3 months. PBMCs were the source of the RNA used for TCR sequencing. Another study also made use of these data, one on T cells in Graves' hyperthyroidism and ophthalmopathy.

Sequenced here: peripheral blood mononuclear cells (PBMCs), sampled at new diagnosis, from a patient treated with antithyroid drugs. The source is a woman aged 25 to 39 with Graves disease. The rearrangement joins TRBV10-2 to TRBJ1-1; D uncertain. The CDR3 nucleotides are TGCGCCAGCAGTATATCTACAATACCCACTGAAGCTTTCTTT. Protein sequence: CASSISTIPTEAFF.